This T cell receptor (beta chain) is drawn from a study of blood T cell repertoires in COVID-19. About the research overall: Samples representing acute and convalescent COVID-19 were sourced from the United States, Italy and Spain. In each case, the material was cDNA or gDNA derived from T cells, B-cell-depleted T cells, or PBMCs.

The CDR3 sequence is 15 residues long. In the authors' methods: Researchers report that nucleated cell counts were estimated from reference gene primer amplification. TCRdb's copy holds only in-frame clones and misses some; the assay was immunoSEQ multiplex PCR. V, J and clone size were drawn from that table, and D and trimming were deduced from the DNA. The table has about 200,000 clones, 70% to 90% seen once. This clone showed up just a few times. The TCR originated in a woman in her fifties or sixties with active or convalescent COVID-19. The sample consisted of peripheral blood. This chain connects TRBV21-1 to TRBJ1-3; the table assigns TRBD1, which was not confirmed against the DNA. TRBV21-1 constitutes a pseudogene. This CDR3 is CASSKNSNSGNTIYF. The CDR3 coding sequence is TGTGCCAGCAGCAAAAACAGTAACTCTGGAAACACCATATATTTT.